This TCR beta chain was recovered during a study of T cell responses to AZD1222 COVID-19 vaccine. Data came from immunoSEQ multiplex PCR; TCRdb stores just in-frame clones and leaves some out. The table has about 130,000 clones, approximately 88% seen once. The V end was cut by 4 bases, the J end by 6 bases, with 10 bases between. Germline lookup yields CDR1 MNHEY and CDR2 SVGAGI. The CDR3 loop spans 14 amino acids. The chain uses TRBV6-5 and TRBJ1-6; D might be TRBD1 (5 bases). The receptor was isolated from an adult in good health. Here the sequenced sample was peripheral blood, taken on day 0 of AZD1222 vaccination. CDR3 coding DNA: TGTGCCAGCAGTTCTCAGGGTCGTAATTCACCCCTCCACTTT. Protein: CASSSQGRNSPLHF.